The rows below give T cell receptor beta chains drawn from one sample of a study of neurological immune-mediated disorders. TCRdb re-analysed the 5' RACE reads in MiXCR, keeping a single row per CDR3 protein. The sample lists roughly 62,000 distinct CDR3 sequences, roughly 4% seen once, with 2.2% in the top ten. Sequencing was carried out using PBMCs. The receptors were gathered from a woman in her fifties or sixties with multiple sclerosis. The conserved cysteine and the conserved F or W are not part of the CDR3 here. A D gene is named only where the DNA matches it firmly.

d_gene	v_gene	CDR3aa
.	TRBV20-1	SARGGKNIQY
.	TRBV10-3	AISERHGRGEQF
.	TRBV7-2	ASSLIQLEWEQY
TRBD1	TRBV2	ASSPGQGRIQY
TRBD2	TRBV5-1	ASSLVVAGGEETQY
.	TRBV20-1	SARVGGTDTQY
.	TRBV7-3	ASSSSPGLGNTIY
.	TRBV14	ASSQDRGQTQY
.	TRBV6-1	ASSEQGFVYNEQF
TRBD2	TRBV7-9	ASTHRGTSGRTRTGELF
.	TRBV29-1	SVEDLSPGNEQF
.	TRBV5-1	ASGRNEGEQY
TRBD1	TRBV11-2	AVGTAPYNEQF
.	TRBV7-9	ASSLASTYNEQF
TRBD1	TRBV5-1	ASSPTTGGSSGNTIY
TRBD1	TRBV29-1	SVAPGQGRGEQY
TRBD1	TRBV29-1	SVEDYRGIGEQY
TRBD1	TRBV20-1	SARDRDSNQPQH
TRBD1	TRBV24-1	ATRPGQGARGMDNEQF
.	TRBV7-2	ASSFKPGTYEQY
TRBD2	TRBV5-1	ASSLVPAGGEQY
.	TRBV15	ATSRVPLKNEQF
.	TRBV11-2	ASSFGVGKNEQF
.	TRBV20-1	SARGLQATDTQY
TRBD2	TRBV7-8	ASSPVGFSGTSYNEQF
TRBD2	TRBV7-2	ASSLPRGGADTQY
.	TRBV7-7	ASSPTGTRQF
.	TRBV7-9	ASSLSWDTQY
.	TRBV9	ASSVGGGPFYEQY
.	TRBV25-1	ASSEYDEQY
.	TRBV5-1	ASSLEPGSQETQY
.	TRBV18	ASSPPEALWALNEQF
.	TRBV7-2	ASSLAVFTGELF
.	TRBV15	ATSRDPDKRETQY
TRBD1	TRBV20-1	SAGGQGNQPQN
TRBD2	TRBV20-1	SARGSGRGRGNIQY
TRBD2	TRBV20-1	SALGRESPYNEQF
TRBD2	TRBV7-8	ASSLERGPREAQY
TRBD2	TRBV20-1	SARGRDGRGNEQF
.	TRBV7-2	ASSSRQVLNNEQF
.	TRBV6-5	ASSPPGTAQY
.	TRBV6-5	ASSYDGTNQPQH
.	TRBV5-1	ASSLSSSMNTEAF
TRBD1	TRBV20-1	SATTGAIRQPQH
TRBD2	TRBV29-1	SAGGLAGRTGELF
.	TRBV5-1	ASSSRPSYNEQF
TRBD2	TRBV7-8	ASSPTSGSRLWGSYEQY
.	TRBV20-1	SALLFSGYEEQF
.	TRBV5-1	ASSARSDSYNEQF
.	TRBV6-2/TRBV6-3	ASSYPPGSQPQN
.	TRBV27	ASQAGSYEQY
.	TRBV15	ATPRLRAEQY
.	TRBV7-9	ASSLGLDNQPQN
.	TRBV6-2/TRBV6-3	ASSYQGPGNTIY
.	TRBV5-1	ASSLAGRSGYT